The clone carrying this T cell receptor beta chain was counted between two and nine times. These data belong to a study of T-cell reconstitution after alpha-beta-depleted transplantation in children. Unique molecular identifiers were used in preparing the TCRbeta library. TCRdb analysed the PCR reads with MiXCR anew, one entry per CDR3 protein. The sample consists of about 370,000 distinct CDR3 sequences, roughly 22% of them appearing once. Deletions cut 0 bases from V and 8 bases from J, with 19 bases between. Germline assignment: CDR1 MNHEY and CDR2 SMNVEV (reference sequence). The CDR3 sequence is 17 residues long.

Sequences were derived from PBMCs from the stem cell graft donor, sampled from the stem cell graft. This clonotype was obtained from a human donor who donated a stem cell graft to a child with acute myeloid leukemia. The V gene is TRBV27, the J gene TRBJ2-2, with D hard to call. The CDR3 DNA reads TGTGCCAGCAGTTTATCAGGCGTGAGATCAGGTGTGGGGGAGCTGTTTTTT. Its protein product is CASSLSGVRSGVGELFF.